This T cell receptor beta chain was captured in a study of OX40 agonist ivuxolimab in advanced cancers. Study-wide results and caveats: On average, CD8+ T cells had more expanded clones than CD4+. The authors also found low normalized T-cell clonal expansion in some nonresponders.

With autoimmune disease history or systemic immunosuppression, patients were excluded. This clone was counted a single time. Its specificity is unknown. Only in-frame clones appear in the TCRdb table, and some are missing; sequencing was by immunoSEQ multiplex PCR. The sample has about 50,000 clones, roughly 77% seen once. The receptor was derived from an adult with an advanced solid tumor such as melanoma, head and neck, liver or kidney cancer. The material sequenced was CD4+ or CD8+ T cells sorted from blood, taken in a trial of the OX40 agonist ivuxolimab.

DNA for the CDR3: TGTGCCAGTAGTATTAGCGGGACAACGTATAATTCACCCCTCCACTTT. Protein product: CASSISGTTYNSPLHF. The V and J genes are TRBV19 and TRBJ1-6, with a possible D match to TRBD1 (6 bases). Trimming removed 3 bases at V and 4 bases at J, with 13 bases between. Germline assignment: CDR1 LNHDA and CDR2 SQIVND (reference sequence). This CDR3 region has 16 residues. The whole variable domain, remainder taken from reference TRBV19 and TRBJ1-6, is DGGITQSPKYLFRKEGQNVTLSCEQNLNHDAMYWYRQDPGQGLRLIYYSQIVNDFQKGDIAEGYSVSREKKESFPLTVTSAQKNPTAFYLCASSISGTTYNSPLHFGNGTRLTVT.